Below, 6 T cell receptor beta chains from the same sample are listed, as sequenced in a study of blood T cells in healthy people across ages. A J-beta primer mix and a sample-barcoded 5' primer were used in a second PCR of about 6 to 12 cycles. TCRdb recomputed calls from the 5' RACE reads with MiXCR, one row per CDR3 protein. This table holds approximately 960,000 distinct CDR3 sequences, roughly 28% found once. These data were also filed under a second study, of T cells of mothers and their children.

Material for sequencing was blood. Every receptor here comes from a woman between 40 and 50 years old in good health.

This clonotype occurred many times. Here the CDR3 DNA reads TGCAGCATAGGACAGGGGGTGGATACGCAGTATTTT. This encodes CSIGQGVDTQYF. The V call is TRBV29-1, the J call TRBJ2-3; TRBD1 matches 10 bases. The V gene's germline CDR1 is SQVTM and CDR2 ANQGSEA. The J segment lost 6 bases and the V segment lost 8 bases, leaving 5 bases of the junction unmatched. The length of the CDR3 is 12 residues.

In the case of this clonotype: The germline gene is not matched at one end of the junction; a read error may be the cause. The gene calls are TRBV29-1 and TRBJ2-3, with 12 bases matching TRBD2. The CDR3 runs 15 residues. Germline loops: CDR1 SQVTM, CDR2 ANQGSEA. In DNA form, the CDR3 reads TGCGGCGTTGAAGGTGGCCTAGCGGGGGGGGGCGGGCAGTATTTT. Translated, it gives CGVEGGLAGGGGQYF.

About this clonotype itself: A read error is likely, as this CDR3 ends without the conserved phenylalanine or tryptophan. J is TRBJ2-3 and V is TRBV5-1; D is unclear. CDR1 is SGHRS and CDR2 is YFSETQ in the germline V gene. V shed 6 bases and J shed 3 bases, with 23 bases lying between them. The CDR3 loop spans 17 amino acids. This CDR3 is CASKVDRAPLPTDTQYV. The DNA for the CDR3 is TGCGCCAGCAAGGTTGATAGGGCACCTCTCCCAACAGATACGCAGTATGTT.

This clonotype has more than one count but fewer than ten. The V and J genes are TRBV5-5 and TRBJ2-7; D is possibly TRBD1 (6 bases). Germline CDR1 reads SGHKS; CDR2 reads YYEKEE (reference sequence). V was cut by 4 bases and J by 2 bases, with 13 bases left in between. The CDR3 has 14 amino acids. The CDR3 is CASSLGQLTYEQYF. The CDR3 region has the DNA TGTGCCAGCAGCCTTGGACAGTTAACCTACGAGCAGTACTTC. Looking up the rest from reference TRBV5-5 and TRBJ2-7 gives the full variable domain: DAGVTQSPTHLIKTRGQQVTLRCSPISGHKSVSWYQQVLGQGPQFIFQYYEKEERGRGNFPDRFSARQFPNYSSELNVNALLLGDSALYLCASSLGQLTYEQYFGPGTRLTVT.

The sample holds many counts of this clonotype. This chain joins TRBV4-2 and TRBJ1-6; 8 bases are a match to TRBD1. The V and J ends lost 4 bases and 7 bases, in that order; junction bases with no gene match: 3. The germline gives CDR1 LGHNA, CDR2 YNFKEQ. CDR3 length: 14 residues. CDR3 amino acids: CASSPGQENSPLHF. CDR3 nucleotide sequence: TGTGCCAGCAGCCCGGGACAGGAAAATTCACCCCTCCACTTT.

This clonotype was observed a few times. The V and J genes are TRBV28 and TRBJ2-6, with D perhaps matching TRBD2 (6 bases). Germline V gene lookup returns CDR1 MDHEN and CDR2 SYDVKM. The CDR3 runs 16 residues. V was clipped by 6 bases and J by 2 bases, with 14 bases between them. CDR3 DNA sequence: TGTGCCAGCAGGGAGGAGGGTCTTCCTGGGGCCAACGTCCTGACTTTC. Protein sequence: CASREEGLPGANVLTF. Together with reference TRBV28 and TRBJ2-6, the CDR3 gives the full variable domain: DVKVTQSSRYLVKRTGEKVFLECVQDMDHENMFWYRQDPGLGLRLIYFSYDVKMKEKGDIPEGYSVSREKKERFSLILESASTNQTSMYLCASREEGLPGANVLTFGAGSRLTVL.